The 10 T cell receptor beta chains in this list originate from one sample, sequenced in a study of Graves' ophthalmopathy and Graves' hyperthyroidism. Transcripts of RNA were the source for amplifying TCR beta CDR3 regions. Amplification began with first-round RT-PCR using HTBI primers, then second-round multiplex PCR was performed. TCRdb independently ran MiXCR on the multiplex PCR reads; one entry per CDR3 protein. The sample consists of around 170,000 distinct CDR3 sequences, over 35% of them appearing once. The sample taken for sequencing was peripheral blood. The receptors derive from a woman in her thirties or forties with Graves' ophthalmopathy.

Concerning this clonotype itself: The junction does not match germline at one end; this may be a read error. V usage is TRBV12-3 or TRBV12-4 and J usage is TRBJ2-7; D is unresolved. The CDR3 consists of 14 residues. CDR3: CASSQGPLSYEQYF. CDR3 DNA: TGCGCCAGCAGTCAAGGACCCCTCTCCTACGAGCAGTACTTC.

This clonotype was found many times. This rearrangement joins TRBV12-5 to TRBJ1-1; D is undetermined. This CDR3 is 12 amino acids long. V gave up 6 bases and J gave up 10 bases, with 15 bases separating them. The germline gives CDR1 LGHNT, CDR2 FRNRAP. The CDR3 bases are TGTGCTAGTGGCGCGTCCAACGGGGTAGCTTTCTTT. Amino acids: CASGASNGVAFF.

This clonotype came up many times. The V gene is TRBV5-1, the J gene TRBJ1-2, with 7 bases lining up with TRBD1. V lost 4 bases to trimming and J lost 2 bases; unmatched junction nucleotides: 8. This CDR3 contains 15 residues. Germline values: CDR1 SGHRS, CDR2 YFSETQ. CDR3 coding DNA: TGCGCCAGCAGCGACTTAAGACAGGGCAACTATGGCTACACCTTC. This translates into CASSDLRQGNYGYTF.

This clonotype was seen only a few times. This chain links TRBV6-1 with TRBJ2-7; 9 bases fit TRBD1. The CDR3 runs 13 residues. V was clipped by 4 bases and J by 6 bases; unmatched bases: 4. The V gene's germline CDR1 is MNHNS and CDR2 SASEGT. CDR3 region: CASSGTGGAEQYF. The CDR3 bases are TGTGCCAGCAGTGGAACAGGGGGCGCCGAGCAGTACTTC.

This clonotype appeared many times. J is TRBJ2-7 and V is TRBV30; 8 bases line up with TRBD2. There are 13 residues in the CDR3. Germline V gene lookup returns CDR1 GTSNPN and CDR2 SVGIG (reference sequence). With V trimmed by 0 bases and J by 6 bases, 4 bases remained unmatched. The CDR3 bases are TGTGCCTGGAGTGTTTCCGGGAGGGCCGAGCAGTACTTC. Its translation: CAWSVSGRAEQYF.

The rearrangement uses TRBV4-3 and TRBJ1-6; 7 bases fit TRBD1. CDR1 LGHNA and CDR2 YSLEER come from the germline V gene. The CDR3 sequence is 14 residues long. J gave up 9 bases and V 3 bases, and 5 bases lay outside the gene matches. The CDR3 loop is CASSHDRESSPLHF. The DNA for the CDR3 is TGCGCCAGCAGCCATGACAGGGAAAGTTCACCCCTCCACTTT.

The chain uses TRBV7-8 and TRBJ1-5; D uncertain. The germline V gene has CDR1 SGHVS and CDR2 FQNEAQ. V lost 1 base, J lost 3 bases, and 13 bases lay in between. The CDR3 totals 16 residues. The CDR3, as DNA: TGTGCCAGCAGCTTAGAGCGCTTCAGAGACAATCAGCCCCAGCATTTT. The encoded protein is CASSLERFRDNQPQHF.

The CDR3 DNA reads as TGTGCCAGCAGTTCGGCGGGTTTAGAGTCTGGAAACACCATATATTTT. It is translated as CASSSAGLESGNTIYF. The chain recombines TRBV28 with TRBJ1-3; D is unclear. Germline V gene lookup returns CDR1 MDHEN and CDR2 SYDVKM. This CDR3 has 16 amino acids. V was trimmed by 4 bases and J by 1 base, leaving 14 bases between them. The whole variable domain, remainder taken from reference TRBV28 and TRBJ1-3, is DVKVTQSSRYLVKRTGEKVFLECVQDMDHENMFWYRQDPGLGLRLIYFSYDVKMKEKGDIPEGYSVSREKKERFSLILESASTNQTSMYLCASSSAGLESGNTIYFGEGSWLTVV.

The genes are TRBV12-3 or TRBV12-4 and TRBJ2-5, with 11 bases that match TRBD1. J lost 5 bases, V lost 7 bases, and 12 bases had no gene match. The CDR3 runs 16 residues. The chain's CDR3 is CASTVKRTGGGETQYF. The CDR3 nucleotides read TGTGCCAGCACAGTGAAAAGGACAGGGGGCGGTGAGACCCAGTACTTC.

Many counts were recorded for this clonotype. The rearrangement joins TRBV6-1 to TRBJ2-3; D call uncertain. V was shortened by 4 bases and J by 1 base, with 9 bases between the two germline ends. Germline values: CDR1 MNHNS, CDR2 SASEGT. CDR3 length equals 14 residues. Here the CDR3 reads CASSGLFGTDTQYF. The CDR3 DNA follows: TGTGCCAGCAGTGGTCTTTTTGGCACAGATACGCAGTATTTT.